The 22 T cell receptor beta chains reported below all come from one sample, sequenced in a study of graft-versus-host responses after intestinal transplantation. These receptors have no known antigen. The protocol was immunoSEQ multiplex PCR, while the TCRdb copy is restricted to in-frame clones and leaves out a portion. Altogether roughly 100,000 clones are present, roughly 87% being singletons, with the ten largest covering around 0.9%. Sequencing was performed on unstimulated CD4+ T cells sorted from spleen or lymph node cells, taken before intestinal transplant. These receptors came from a human donor who received an intestinal transplant.

The chain is built from TRBV6-5 and TRBJ1-2, with 7 bases matching TRBD1. The CDR3 is 13 residues long. Germline CDR1 MNHEY, CDR2 SVGAGI. Trimming cost V 5 bases and J 8 bases; bases outside gene matches: 8. The CDR3: CASSDRVGQGYTF. CDR3 bases: TGTGCCAGCAGTGACAGGGTAGGGCAAGGCTACACCTTC.

The chain joins TRBV12-5 to TRBJ2-7; D might be TRBD1 (6 bases). V lost 1 base, J lost 0 bases, and 19 bases lay in between. The CDR3 length is 18 residues. Germline-derived CDR1 and CDR2 are LGHNT and FRNRAP. This CDR3 reads CASGLATDSGHSSYEQYF. CDR3 bases: TGTGCTAGTGGTTTGGCCACCGATTCGGGACACTCCTCCTACGAGCAGTACTTC.

V is TRBV12-5 and J is TRBJ2-1; either TRBD1 or TRBD2 may supply D (8 bases each). The CDR3 contains 19 residues. Trimming removed 0 bases from V and 8 bases from J, with 26 bases in between. The germline CDR1 and CDR2 sequences are LGHNT and FRNRAP. DNA for the CDR3: TGTGCTAGTGGTTTGGTACGAAGGACAGGGACTAGTTTAGGGGATGAGCAGTTCTTC. Encoded protein: CASGLVRRTGTSLGDEQFF.

This chain joins TRBV7-6 and TRBJ2-5; D remains ambiguous. The CDR3 is made up of 11 amino acids. Germline V gene lookup returns CDR1 SGHVS and CDR2 FNYEAQ. The V and J ends lost 7 bases and 5 bases respectively, with 8 bases between them. CDR3 protein: CASKIGETQYF. The CDR3 region has the DNA TGTGCCAGCAAAATCGGGGAGACCCAGTACTTC.

V usage is TRBV7-9 and J usage is TRBJ1-4; possibly TRBD1 for D (6 bases). The CDR3 totals 15 residues. Germline CDR1 and CDR2: SEHNR and FQNEAQ (reference sequence). Trimming stripped 4 bases from V and 7 bases from J, with 16 bases between. The CDR3 sequence is CASSSSGAGVEKLFF. CDR3 nucleotide sequence: TGTGCCAGCAGCTCCTCCGGGGCAGGGGTTGAAAAACTGTTTTTT.

J is TRBJ2-1 and V is TRBV7-9, with TRBD2 matching over 11 bases. V shed 2 bases and J 10 bases; nucleotides not matched to a gene: 7. The length of the CDR3 is 15 residues. Germline lookup yields CDR1 SEHNR and CDR2 FQNEAQ (reference sequence). The CDR3 coding sequence is TGTGCCAGCAGCTTAACCCTTAGCGGGGGGGGAGAGCAGTTCTTC. It specifies CASSLTLSGGGEQFF.

CDR3 in DNA: TGCGCCAGCAGCCCGGGACAGGTCTACAATGAGCAGTTCTTC. As protein: CASSPGQVYNEQFF. The V call is TRBV5-1, the J call TRBJ2-1; 8 nucleotides match TRBD1. Unmatched junction bases numbered 3, after V lost 4 bases and J lost 3 bases. This CDR3 has 14 residues. From germline, CDR1 is SGHRS and CDR2 YFSETQ.

DNA of the CDR3: TGTGCCAGTAGTACAGCCGACAGGGGTCGGGGCTACACCTTC. It encodes CASSTADRGRGYTF. This chain connects TRBV19 to TRBJ1-2; 8 nucleotides agree with TRBD1. Germline CDR1 and CDR2: LNHDA and SQIVND (reference sequence). The V gene end was trimmed by 4 bases and the J gene end by 8 bases; junction bases not matched to a gene: 9. This CDR3 region has 14 residues.

The chain uses TRBV2 and TRBJ1-3; no definite D call. Germline CDR1 and CDR2: SNHLY and FYNNEI. The CDR3 contains 13 residues. V lost 7 bases and J 2 bases, leaving 9 bases between the germline ends. In DNA, the CDR3 is TGTGCCAGCACCTATTTACCTGGAAACACCATATATTTT. It specifies CASTYLPGNTIYF.

V usage is TRBV9 and J usage is TRBJ2-3, with no clear D. The CDR3 totals 16 residues. V shed 2 bases and J shed 0 bases, with 13 bases lying between them. Germline CDR1 is SGDLS and CDR2 is YYNGEE. The CDR3, as DNA: TGTGCCAGCAGCGTCGACGGGCACCCTAGCACAGATACGCAGTATTTT. Amino acids: CASSVDGHPSTDTQYF.

The J gene is TRBJ2-5, the V gene TRBV7-2; 7 nucleotides align to TRBD2. Germline V lookup: CDR1 SGHTA, CDR2 FQGNSA. The CDR3 is 14 amino acids. With 1 base clipped from V and 4 bases from J, the junction kept 3 bases outside the gene matches. CDR3 residues: CASSLDGTTETQYF. The CDR3 DNA reads TGTGCCAGCAGCTTAGATGGGACTACAGAGACCCAGTACTTC.

V is TRBV6-6 and J is TRBJ1-6; D is perhaps TRBD1 (6 bases). Trimming removed 5 bases from V and 6 bases from J, with 14 bases in between. Germline CDR1 MNHNY, CDR2 SVGAGI (reference sequence). The CDR3 has 15 amino acids. The CDR3 is CASSQQGTVNSPLHF. CDR3 in DNA: TGTGCCAGCAGTCAACAGGGTACGGTTAATTCACCCCTCCACTTT.

The chain is built from TRBV29-1 and TRBJ1-5; tentatively, D is TRBD1 (5 bases). Germline V CDR1 and CDR2: SQVTM, ANQGSEA. V was clipped by 7 bases and J by 5 bases, with 15 bases between them. The CDR3 extends over 13 amino acids. Written as DNA, the CDR3 is TGCAGCGCCGGGCAGGGAGGAGATCAGCCCCAGCATTTT. Its translation: CSAGQGGDQPQHF.

The V and J genes are TRBV18 and TRBJ2-1, with 10 bases fitting TRBD2. CDR1 is KGHSH and CDR2 is LQKENI in the germline V gene. This CDR3 contains 18 residues. With 4 bases clipped from V and 2 bases from J, the junction kept 11 bases outside the gene matches. The CDR3 reads CASSLPGLASHTYNEQFF. Written as DNA, the CDR3 is TGTGCCAGCTCACTACCGGGACTAGCGAGCCACACCTACAATGAGCAGTTCTTC.

This clone was counted a few times. The J gene is TRBJ2-7, the V gene TRBV6-1; D is perhaps TRBD2 (5 bases). Germline loops: CDR1 MNHNS, CDR2 SASEGT. This CDR3 contains 14 residues. V was shortened by 0 bases and J by 3 bases, with 9 bases between the two germline ends. The chain's CDR3 is CASSEAPGIYEQYF. The CDR3 DNA sequence: TGTGCCAGCAGTGAAGCCCCCGGGATCTACGAGCAGTACTTC.

This clone was seen once. The genes are TRBV7-2 and TRBJ2-3; 7 nucleotides align to TRBD1. Germline V gene sequence: CDR1 SGHTA, CDR2 FQGNSA. The trim removed 2 bases at V and 9 bases at J, leaving 17 bases unmatched. The length of the CDR3 is 17 residues. Here the CDR3 reads CASSLPGPRQGGGTQYF. For the CDR3, the DNA is TGTGCCAGCAGCTTACCCGGCCCCCGACAGGGCGGAGGAACGCAGTATTTT.

The chain is built from TRBV6-6 and TRBJ2-7; D remains ambiguous. The V end was cut by 2 bases, the J end by 2 bases, with 4 bases between. This CDR3 has 12 residues. Germline V gene sequence: CDR1 MNHNY, CDR2 SVGAGI (reference sequence). This chain's CDR3 is CASSYGPYEQYF. The CDR3 nucleotides are TGTGCCAGCAGTTACGGGCCCTACGAGCAGTACTTC.

The chain uses TRBV7-2 and TRBJ2-3, with D perhaps being TRBD1 or TRBD2 (5 bases each). This CDR3 is built from 15 residues. Germline CDR1 reads SGHTA; CDR2 reads FQGNSA. The V and J ends lost 4 bases and 4 bases respectively, with 15 bases between them. DNA of the CDR3: TGTGCCAGCAGCTGGAGAGGGACCGAGCCAGATACGCAGTATTTT. Translated, it gives CASSWRGTEPDTQYF. Full variable domain (remainder filled in from reference TRBV7-2 and TRBJ2-3): GAGVSQSPSNKVTEKGKDVELRCDPISGHTALYWYRQSLGQGLEFLIYFQGNSAPDKSGLPSDRFSAERTGGSVSTLTIQRTQQEDSAVYLCASSWRGTEPDTQYFGPGTRLTVL.

The rearrangement links TRBV9 to TRBJ2-3, with a weak D call TRBD1 (8 bases). CDR3 size: 17 residues. Germline-derived CDR1 and CDR2 are SGDLS and YYNGEE. Trimming cost V 3 bases and J 4 bases, with 21 bases left between them. The CDR3 reads CASSARTQGGAADTQYF. Here the CDR3 DNA reads TGTGCCAGCAGCGCCCGGACACAGGGGGGGGCGGCAGATACGCAGTATTTT.

The chain joins TRBV30 to TRBJ2-1; 9 bases are a match to TRBD2. Trimming removed 1 base from V and 5 bases from J; junction bases left unmatched: 6. The CDR3 is 15 residues long. Germline V gene sequence: CDR1 GTSNPN, CDR2 SVGIG (reference sequence). The CDR3 DNA reads as TGTGCCTGGAGTGCCCAACTAGCGGGCCACAATGAGCAGTTCTTC. Translating gives CAWSAQLAGHNEQFF.

V and J are TRBV11-2 and TRBJ1-4; D remains unclear. CDR1 is SGHAT, CDR2 FQNNGV, per germline. V lost 5 bases and J lost 8, with 18 bases in between. CDR3 length equals 15 residues. The CDR3 is CASSRGEGLREKLFF. For the CDR3, the DNA is TGTGCCAGCAGCCGTGGGGAAGGGTTGCGCGAAAAACTGTTTTTT. The entire variable domain, with the rest obtained from reference TRBV11-2 and TRBJ1-4, is as follows: EAGVAQSPRYKIIEKRQSVAFWCNPISGHATLYWYQQILGQGPKLLIQFQNNGVVDDSQLPKDRFSAERLKGVDSTLKIQPAKLEDSAVYLCASSRGEGLREKLFFGSGTQLSVL.

The J gene is TRBJ2-7, the V gene TRBV10-3; 9 bases fit TRBD2. With V trimmed by 0 bases and J by 2 bases, 2 bases remained unmatched. The V gene's germline CDR1 is ENHRY and CDR2 SYGVKD. This CDR3 is built from 15 residues. The CDR3: CAISESIAGAYEQYF. The CDR3 DNA reads TGTGCCATCAGTGAGTCCATAGCGGGAGCCTACGAGCAGTACTTC.